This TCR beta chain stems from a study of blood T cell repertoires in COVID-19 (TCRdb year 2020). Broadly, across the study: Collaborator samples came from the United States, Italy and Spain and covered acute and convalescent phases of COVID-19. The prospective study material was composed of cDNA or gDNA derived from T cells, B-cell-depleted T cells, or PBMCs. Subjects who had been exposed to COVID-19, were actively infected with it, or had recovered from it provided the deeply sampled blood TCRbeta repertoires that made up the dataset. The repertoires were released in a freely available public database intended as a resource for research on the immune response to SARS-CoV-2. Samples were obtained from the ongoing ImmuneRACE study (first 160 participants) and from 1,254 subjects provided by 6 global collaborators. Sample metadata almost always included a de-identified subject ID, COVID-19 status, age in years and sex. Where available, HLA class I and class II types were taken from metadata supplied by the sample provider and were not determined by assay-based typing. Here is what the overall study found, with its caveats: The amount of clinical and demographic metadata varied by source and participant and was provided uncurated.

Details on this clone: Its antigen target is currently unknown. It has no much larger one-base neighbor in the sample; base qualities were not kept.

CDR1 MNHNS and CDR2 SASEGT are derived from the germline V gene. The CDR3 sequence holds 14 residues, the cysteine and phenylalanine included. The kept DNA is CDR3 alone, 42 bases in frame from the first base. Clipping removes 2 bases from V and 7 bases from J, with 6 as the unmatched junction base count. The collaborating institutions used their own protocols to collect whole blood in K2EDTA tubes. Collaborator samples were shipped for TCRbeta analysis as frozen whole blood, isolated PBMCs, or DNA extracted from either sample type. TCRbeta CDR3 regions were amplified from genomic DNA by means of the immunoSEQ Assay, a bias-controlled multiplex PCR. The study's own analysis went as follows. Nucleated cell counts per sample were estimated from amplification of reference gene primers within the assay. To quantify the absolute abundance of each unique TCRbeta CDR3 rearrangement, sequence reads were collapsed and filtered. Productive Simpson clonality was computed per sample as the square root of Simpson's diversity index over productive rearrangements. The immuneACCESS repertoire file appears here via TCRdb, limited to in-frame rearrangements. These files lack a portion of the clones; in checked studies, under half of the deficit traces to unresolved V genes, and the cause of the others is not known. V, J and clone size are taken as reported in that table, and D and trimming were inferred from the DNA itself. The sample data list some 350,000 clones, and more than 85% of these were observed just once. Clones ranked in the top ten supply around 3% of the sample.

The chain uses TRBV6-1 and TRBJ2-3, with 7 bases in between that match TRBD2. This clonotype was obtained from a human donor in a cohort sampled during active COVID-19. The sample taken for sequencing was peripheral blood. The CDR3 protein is CASSEWGGANTQYF. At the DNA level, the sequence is TGTGCCAGCAGTGAATGGGGAGGGGCGAATACGCAGTATTTT.